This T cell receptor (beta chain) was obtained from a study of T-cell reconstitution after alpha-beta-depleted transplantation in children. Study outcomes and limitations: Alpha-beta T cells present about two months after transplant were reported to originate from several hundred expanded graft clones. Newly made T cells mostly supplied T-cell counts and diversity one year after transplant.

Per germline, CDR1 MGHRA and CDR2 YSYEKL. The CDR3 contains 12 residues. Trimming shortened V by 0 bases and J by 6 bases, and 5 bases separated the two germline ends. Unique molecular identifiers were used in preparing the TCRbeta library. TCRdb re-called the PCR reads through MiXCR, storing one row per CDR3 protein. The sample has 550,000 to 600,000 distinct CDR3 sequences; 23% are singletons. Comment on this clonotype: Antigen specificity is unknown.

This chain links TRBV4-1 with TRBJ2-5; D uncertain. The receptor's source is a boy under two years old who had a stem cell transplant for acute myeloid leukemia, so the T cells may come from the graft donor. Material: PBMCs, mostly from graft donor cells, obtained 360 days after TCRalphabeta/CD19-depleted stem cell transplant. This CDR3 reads CASSQDAKTQYF. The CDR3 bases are TGCGCCAGCAGCCAAGATGCAAAGACCCAGTACTTC.